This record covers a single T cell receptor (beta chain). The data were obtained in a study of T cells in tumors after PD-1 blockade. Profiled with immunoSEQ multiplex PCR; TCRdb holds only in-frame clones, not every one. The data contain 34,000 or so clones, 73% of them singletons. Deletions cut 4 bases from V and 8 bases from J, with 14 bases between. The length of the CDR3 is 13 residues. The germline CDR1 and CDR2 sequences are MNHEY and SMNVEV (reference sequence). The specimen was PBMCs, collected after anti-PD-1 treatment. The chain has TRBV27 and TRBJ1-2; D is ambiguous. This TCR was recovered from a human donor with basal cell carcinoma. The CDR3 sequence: CASSSTLKGGYTF. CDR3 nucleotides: TGTGCCAGCAGTTCCACGCTAAAGGGAGGCTACACCTTC.